These T cell receptor beta chains were read from a single sample in a study of T-cell reconstitution after alpha-beta-depleted transplantation in children. TCRdb ran MiXCR on the PCR reads and lists one entry per CDR3 protein. The sample includes just under 350,000 distinct CDR3 sequences, around 15% of them seen just once. Source: PBMCs, mostly from graft donor cells, taken 360 days after TCRalphabeta/CD19-depleted stem cell transplant. The receptors here all came from a male patient between 2 and 10 years old who had a stem cell transplant for acute lymphoblastic leukemia, so the T cells may come from the graft donor. The CDR3 runs from the conserved cysteine through the conserved F or W. Each record gives: D gene, J gene, V gene, clone size, CDR3 DNA, CDR3 protein. D genes are given only for firm matches. The size of a clone is reported for some rows only, either as once, few or many, or as a class for expanded clones.

d_call: .
j_call: TRBJ2-3
v_call: TRBV29-1
clone_size: many
cdr3_nt: TGCAGCGTCCGAGGGCAGTCGGATACGCAGTATTTT
cdr3_aa: CSVRGQSDTQYF

d_call: .
j_call: TRBJ1-1
v_call: TRBV7-9
clone_size: many
cdr3_nt: TGTGCCAGCACCAGGAACACTGAAGCTTTCTTT
cdr3_aa: CASTRNTEAFF

d_call: .
j_call: TRBJ2-4
v_call: TRBV4-1
clone_size: few
cdr3_nt: TGCGCCAGCAGAAGCATTGGGGAGAACATTCAGTACTTC
cdr3_aa: CASRSIGENIQYF

d_call: .
j_call: TRBJ1-1
v_call: TRBV18
clone_size: few
cdr3_nt: TGTGCCAGCTCACCGGGTCGTGAAAACACTGAAGCTTTCTTT
cdr3_aa: CASSPGRENTEAFF

d_call: TRBD2
j_call: TRBJ2-1
v_call: TRBV15
clone_size: .
cdr3_nt: TGTGCCACCAGCAGGTCGAGGCCGACCGGGACTAGCGGGAGGACCAATGAGCAGTTCTTC
cdr3_aa: CATSRSRPTGTSGRTNEQFF

d_call: .
j_call: TRBJ2-1
v_call: TRBV7-2
clone_size: .
cdr3_nt: TGTGCCAGCAGCACCGCGGGAGGACAGGGGAATGAGCAGTTCTTC
cdr3_aa: CASSTAGGQGNEQFF

d_call: TRBD1
j_call: TRBJ2-7
v_call: TRBV29-1
clone_size: many
cdr3_nt: TGCAGCGTTGGGACAGGGTTTAGGTACGAGCAGTACTTC
cdr3_aa: CSVGTGFRYEQYF

d_call: .
j_call: TRBJ1-2
v_call: TRBV29-1
clone_size: .
cdr3_nt: TGCAGCGTTGAAGCGACGGGTGGCTACACCTTC
cdr3_aa: CSVEATGGYTF

d_call: TRBD2
j_call: TRBJ2-7
v_call: TRBV4-2
clone_size: .
cdr3_nt: TGTGCCAGCAGCCGGTCATTGGCGGCTAGCGGGAGTTACGAGCAGTACTTC
cdr3_aa: CASSRSLAASGSYEQYF

d_call: .
j_call: TRBJ2-5
v_call: TRBV20-1
clone_size: .
cdr3_nt: TGCAGTGCTAGGGGGGAGCTCAGGGGGACCCAGTACTTC
cdr3_aa: CSARGELRGTQYF

d_call: TRBD1
j_call: TRBJ2-2
v_call: TRBV5-5
clone_size: few
cdr3_nt: TGTGCCAGCAGCTTGTATTACAGGGGGTTTAGTAAGACCGGGGAGCTGTTTTTT
cdr3_aa: CASSLYYRGFSKTGELFF

d_call: TRBD2
j_call: TRBJ2-7
v_call: TRBV4-2
clone_size: many
cdr3_nt: TGTGCCAGCAGCCAGGGAGCGGGAGGGGACGAGCAGTACTTC
cdr3_aa: CASSQGAGGDEQYF

d_call: TRBD1
j_call: TRBJ1-4
v_call: TRBV12-3/TRBV12-4
clone_size: .
cdr3_nt: TGTGCCAGCAGTTACAGGACAGGGGTGACGACTAATGAAAAACTGTTTTTT
cdr3_aa: CASSYRTGVTTNEKLFF

d_call: .
j_call: TRBJ2-1
v_call: TRBV7-8
clone_size: few
cdr3_nt: TGTGCCAGCAGCTATCGAGGGGCCAATGAGCAGTTCTTC
cdr3_aa: CASSYRGANEQFF

d_call: .
j_call: TRBJ2-1
v_call: TRBV4-1
clone_size: few
cdr3_nt: TGCGCCAGCAGCCGCGACGGGAGCCAGGTTTACAATGAGCAGTTCTTC
cdr3_aa: CASSRDGSQVYNEQFF

d_call: .
j_call: TRBJ2-7
v_call: TRBV30
clone_size: .
cdr3_nt: TGTGCCTGGAGTCGTGGGATGCTCTACGAGCAGTACTTC
cdr3_aa: CAWSRGMLYEQYF

d_call: .
j_call: TRBJ2-7
v_call: TRBV10-3
clone_size: hyperexpanded
cdr3_nt: TGTGCCACGGGGAGAGGGACCTACGAGCAGTACTTC
cdr3_aa: CATGRGTYEQYF

d_call: .
j_call: TRBJ2-3
v_call: TRBV27
clone_size: many
cdr3_nt: TGTGCCAGCAGTTTACCTTACGCTCGGGGTACGCAGTATTTT
cdr3_aa: CASSLPYARGTQYF

d_call: .
j_call: TRBJ2-5
v_call: TRBV11-2
clone_size: few
cdr3_nt: TGTGCCAGCAGCTTATTCCCTTCCCTAGGGGTCGAGACCCAGTACTTC
cdr3_aa: CASSLFPSLGVETQYF

d_call: TRBD1
j_call: TRBJ2-1
v_call: TRBV27
clone_size: many
cdr3_nt: TGTGCCAGCAGTTTTTCGGAACAGGGGTGGGATGAGCAGTTCTTC
cdr3_aa: CASSFSEQGWDEQFF

d_call: .
j_call: TRBJ1-3
v_call: TRBV2
clone_size: few
cdr3_nt: TGTGCCAGCAGGGGGGTTGGAAACACCATATATTTT
cdr3_aa: CASRGVGNTIYF

d_call: TRBD2
j_call: TRBJ2-3
v_call: TRBV7-9
clone_size: once
cdr3_nt: TGTGCCAGCCCACTAGGCGGGGGAAGCACAGATACGCAGTATTTT
cdr3_aa: CASPLGGGSTDTQYF

d_call: .
j_call: TRBJ1-4
v_call: TRBV28
clone_size: .
cdr3_nt: TGTGCCAGCAGTTGGTGGGAGGGTGAAAAACTGTTTTTT
cdr3_aa: CASSWWEGEKLFF

d_call: .
j_call: TRBJ2-7
v_call: TRBV20-1
clone_size: many
cdr3_nt: TGCAGTGCTAGAGAATCCTGGACCGAGCAGTACTTC
cdr3_aa: CSARESWTEQYF

d_call: TRBD2
j_call: TRBJ2-7
v_call: TRBV6-1
clone_size: few
cdr3_nt: TGTGCCAGCAGCCCATCCGCCCCACTAGCGGGGTTCTCCTACGAGCAGTACTTC
cdr3_aa: CASSPSAPLAGFSYEQYF

d_call: .
j_call: TRBJ2-2
v_call: TRBV18
clone_size: many
cdr3_nt: TGTGCCAGCTCACCACAAACCACCGGGGAGCTGTTTTTT
cdr3_aa: CASSPQTTGELFF

d_call: .
j_call: TRBJ2-1
v_call: TRBV7-6
clone_size: few
cdr3_nt: TGTGCCAGCAGCTTAGAACCTTACAGGGAAGACAATGAGCAGTTCTTC
cdr3_aa: CASSLEPYREDNEQFF

d_call: .
j_call: TRBJ1-3
v_call: TRBV5-1
clone_size: many
cdr3_nt: TGCGCCAGCAGCTTGGCCGAGGGGGCTGGAAACACCATATATTTT
cdr3_aa: CASSLAEGAGNTIYF

d_call: .
j_call: TRBJ2-7
v_call: TRBV19
clone_size: .
cdr3_nt: TGTGCCAGTAGTATCCCGGGACGGACGTTAGACGAGCAGTACTTC
cdr3_aa: CASSIPGRTLDEQYF

d_call: .
j_call: TRBJ2-2
v_call: TRBV29-1
clone_size: once
cdr3_nt: TGCGGCGTTGGGCTTGGGCGGACCGGGGAGCTGTTTTTT
cdr3_aa: CGVGLGRTGELFF

d_call: .
j_call: TRBJ2-2
v_call: TRBV5-1
clone_size: many
cdr3_nt: TGCGCCAGCAGCTTGGAGGCAGGGGCCACCGGGGAGCTGTTTTTT
cdr3_aa: CASSLEAGATGELFF

d_call: .
j_call: TRBJ2-7
v_call: TRBV20-1
clone_size: few
cdr3_nt: TGCAGTGCTAGAGACCCAAGGACAGGGAGGGGCGAGCAGTACTTC
cdr3_aa: CSARDPRTGRGEQYF

d_call: .
j_call: TRBJ1-3
v_call: TRBV7-2
clone_size: few
cdr3_nt: TGTGCCAGCAGCTTAAGGGACGGCGGAGACACCATATATTTT
cdr3_aa: CASSLRDGGDTIYF

d_call: .
j_call: TRBJ2-3
v_call: TRBV30
clone_size: many
cdr3_nt: TGTGCCTGGAGTAAGGGGCCGGGCTCTAGCACAGATACGCAGTATTTT
cdr3_aa: CAWSKGPGSSTDTQYF

d_call: .
j_call: TRBJ2-5
v_call: TRBV9
clone_size: .
cdr3_nt: TGTGCCAGCAGCCTACTGGGGTACCAAGAGACCCAGTACTTC
cdr3_aa: CASSLLGYQETQYF

d_call: TRBD2
j_call: TRBJ2-3
v_call: TRBV28
clone_size: many
cdr3_nt: TGTGCCAGCAGTTACCTCGGGACTAGCGGGAGTTTGTTAGATACGCAGTATTTT
cdr3_aa: CASSYLGTSGSLLDTQYF